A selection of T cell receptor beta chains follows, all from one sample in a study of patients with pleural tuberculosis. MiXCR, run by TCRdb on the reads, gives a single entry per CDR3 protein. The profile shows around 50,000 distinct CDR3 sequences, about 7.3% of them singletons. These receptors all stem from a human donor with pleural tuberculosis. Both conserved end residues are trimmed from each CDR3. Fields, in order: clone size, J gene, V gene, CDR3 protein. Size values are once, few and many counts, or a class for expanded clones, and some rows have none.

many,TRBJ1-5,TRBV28,ASWAGQLNQPQH
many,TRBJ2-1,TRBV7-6,ASSGVRTGTRNEQF
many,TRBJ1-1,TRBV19,ASSMALNTEAF
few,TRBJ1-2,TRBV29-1,SVAGAYGYT
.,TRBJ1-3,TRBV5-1,ASSYSGNTIY
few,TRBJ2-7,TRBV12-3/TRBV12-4,ASSTGLAGPYEQY
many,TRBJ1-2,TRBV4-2,ASSQEGGPSNYGYT
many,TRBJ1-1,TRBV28,ASSGGLTEAF
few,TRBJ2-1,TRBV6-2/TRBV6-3,ASSYPSSRNEQF
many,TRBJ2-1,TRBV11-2,ASSSGQGGEQF